This entry describes one TCR beta chain. The data were taken from a study of blood T cell repertoires in COVID-19. Study at large: Acute and convalescent COVID-19 specimens originated in the United States, Italy and Spain.

The CDR3 runs to 16 residues. Trimming removed 2 bases from V and 3 bases from J, with 16 bases in between. In germline, CDR1 is LGHDT, CDR2 YNNKEL (reference sequence). Produced via immunoSEQ multiplex PCR; TCRdb's table is partial and in-frame only. Found here are about 22,000 clones, roughly 84% of them singletons; the top ten hold around a fifth. The rearrangement joins TRBV3-1 (or the pseudogene TRBV3-2) to TRBJ1-1, with a weak D call TRBD1 (6 bases). The TCR sequence derives from a man older than 75 with active or convalescent COVID-19. Sequencing input: peripheral blood. The CDR3 loop is CASSQQGSGSYTEAFF. As DNA, the CDR3 is TGTGCCAGCAGCCAACAGGGGTCAGGGTCCTACACTGAAGCTTTCTTT.